This T cell receptor beta chain derives from a study of cytomegalovirus exposure and HLA in healthy donors. General study points: TCR beta chain V- and J-gene trimming was linked, in a later analysis, to a missense variant in DCLRE1C. The listing of roughly 160 TCR beta chains classed them as cytomegalovirus-associated.

This clone was seen only once. Its target is unknown. PCR involved 60 Vbeta and 13 Jbeta primers. Libraries were prepared by immunoSEQ multiplex PCR; TCRdb keeps only in-frame clonotypes and omits some of them. The sample lists 130,000 or so clones; under 80% were seen once. Germline assignment: CDR1 GTSNPN and CDR2 SVGIG (reference sequence). Trimming at V came to 6 bases and at J to 6 bases, leaving 14 bases not matched to a gene. This CDR3 comprises 16 residues. The chain combines TRBV30 with TRBJ2-1; 10 bases line up with TRBD2. Sequencing input: PBMCs. The receptor comes from a man younger than 35 in good health and CMV-seropositive. Written as DNA, the CDR3 is TGTGCCTGTCGGGCCCCTAGCGGGAGTTCGGGCAATGAGCAGTTCTTC. Translated, it gives CACRAPSGSSGNEQFF.